This T cell receptor beta chain was recorded in a study of cytomegalovirus exposure and HLA in healthy donors (dated by TCRdb to about 2017). General notes on the study: The 666 repertoires of the first cohort and the roughly 120 validation repertoires were produced on the same platform, according to a later analysis. The study aimed to test whether cataloging public T cell receptors could reveal signatures of past pathogen exposure. In addition to the first cohort of 666 subjects, a separate validation cohort of approximately 130 different subjects was used. High-throughput TCR immunosequencing, statistical association of individual TCRs with disease status, and machine learning were combined to predict cytomegalovirus infection status.

Details on this clone: Its antigen specificity is not known. Per-base quality was not reported, and no clone a single base away is much larger than it.

The library was built by means of the immunoSEQ multiplex PCR assay. Under the source paper's analysis protocol: A statistical classification framework was developed to diagnose cytomegalovirus status using the catalog of TCR beta chain sequences. TCRdb carries this immuneACCESS record with in-frame sequences only. Its versions omit some clonotypes, under half of them owing to an unresolved V gene in the studies checked, with the rest unexplained. D and trimming come from the DNA, and the V and J calls and clone size come from that table. The sample records fewer than 130,000 clones, around nine tenths of which are singletons. The ten largest clones capture approximately 1.9% of the sample. The donors belonged to the validation cohort of around 110 subjects, which was separate from the approximately 700-subject first cohort. Overall results and qualifications from the work: According to the authors, the approach could potentially be generalized to other disease states and immunological phenotypes. Of the cluster scores, approximately 95% were above 0 in a later analysis, which found that TCRs clustered in the first cohort also tended to co-occur in the approximately 130 validation repertoires. A few of the identified cytomegalovirus-associated TCR beta chains were confirmed in vitro to be specific for cytomegalovirus antigens. The validation cohort had no HLA typing available for a later analysis, so co-occurrence within that cohort was assessed over all 120 or so repertoires. In the study, around 150 TCR beta chains were listed as associated with cytomegalovirus. Across donors, most TCR sequences were observed very rarely, whereas some public TCRs were present in many individuals. The classifier was reported to diagnose cytomegalovirus status with high specificity and sensitivity in both the original cohort and the validation cohort.

The CDR3, cysteine through phenylalanine, is 14 amino acids long. Only the CDR3 DNA stays, 42 bases, in frame from base 1. In the germline V gene, CDR1 corresponds to SGHRS and CDR2 to YFSETQ. Relative to germline, V is missing 3 bases and J is missing 2 bases, with 4 bases of the junction outside any gene match. The rearrangement joined TRBV5-1 to TRBJ2-5; 7 middle bases align to TRBD2. This TCR derives from a woman between 18 and 29 years old in good health and CMV-seronegative. Material for sequencing was PBMCs. The CDR3 protein is CASSYGEGQETQYF. The nucleotides are TGCGCCAGCAGCTACGGGGAGGGACAAGAGACCCAGTACTTC.